These 21 T cell receptor beta chains were sequenced from one sample in a study of T cell responses to AZD1222 COVID-19 vaccine. Repertoires were generated with immunoSEQ multiplex PCR, while TCRdb's copy carries only in-frame clones and drops some. The sample includes some 250,000 clones, approximately 94% of them seen just once. This specimen was peripheral blood, taken 28 days after the second AZD1222 dose. All receptors come from an adult who received the AZD1222 COVID-19 vaccine.

V is TRBV27 and J is TRBJ2-2; D is uncertain. CDR3 length equals 15 residues. Germline loops: CDR1 MNHEY, CDR2 SMNVEV (reference sequence). The germline V and J ends were trimmed by 2 bases and 3 bases, with 10 bases remaining between them. The CDR3 loop reads CASSLRFRDTGELFF. In nucleotides, the CDR3 is TGTGCCAGCAGTTTAAGGTTCCGGGACACCGGGGAGCTGTTTTTT.

For the CDR3, the DNA is TGCGCCAGCAGCTTCAGCGGGGGGGCCGGCTCCTACAATGAGCAGTTCTTC. Protein product: CASSFSGGAGSYNEQFF. This chain uses TRBV5-1 with TRBJ2-1; the match to TRBD2 covers 10 bases. CDR1 and CDR2 from the germline V gene are SGHRS and YFSETQ. CDR3 length: 17 amino acids. The V and J ends lost 2 bases and 0 bases, in that order; junction bases with no gene match: 5.

The genes are TRBV6-5 and TRBJ2-7; D is possibly TRBD1 or TRBD2 (5 bases each). There are 13 residues in the CDR3. CDR1 MNHEY and CDR2 SVGAGI come from the germline V gene. The V end was cut by 7 bases, the J end by 4 bases, with 14 bases between. The CDR3 DNA reads TGTGCCAGCACCCCCCCAGGGACGTACGAGCAGTACTTC. Residues: CASTPPGTYEQYF.

V and J are TRBV28 and TRBJ2-7; perhaps TRBD2 as D (5 bases). This CDR3 region has 14 residues. In germline, CDR1 is MDHEN, CDR2 SYDVKM. The V end lost 6 bases, the J end lost 4 bases, and 16 bases lay between the germline ends. CDR3: CASSLGVDAYEQYF. CDR3 bases: TGTGCCAGCAGCTTGGGAGTAGATGCTTACGAGCAGTACTTC.

The chain uses TRBV5-1 and TRBJ1-2, with D maybe TRBD1 (5 bases). The germline V and J ends were trimmed by 4 bases and 5 bases, with 18 bases remaining between them. Germline V gene sequence: CDR1 SGHRS, CDR2 YFSETQ. There are 15 residues in the CDR3. The CDR3 loop is CASSPSSGVGYGYTF. The CDR3 DNA follows: TGCGCCAGCAGCCCCTCTTCGGGGGTTGGTTATGGCTACACCTTC.

The chain links TRBV7-2 to TRBJ1-4; the match to TRBD1 covers 10 bases. Unmatched junction bases numbered 4, after V lost 4 bases and J lost 8 bases. The CDR3 covers 14 residues. From germline, CDR1 is SGHTA and CDR2 FQGNSA. The CDR3 DNA reads as TGTGCCAGCAGCTCTGACAGGGGGCAGGAAAAACTGTTTTTT. Encoded protein: CASSSDRGQEKLFF.

The V gene is TRBV24-1, the J gene TRBJ1-5; TRBD1 agrees at 7 bases. Germline-derived CDR1 and CDR2 are KGHDR and SFDVKD. Trimming took 7 bases from V and 6 from J; bases not matched to a gene: 5. The CDR3 extends over 13 amino acids. CDR3 sequence reads: CATSDRVGQPQHF. The DNA of the CDR3 is TGTGCCACCAGCGACAGGGTTGGTCAGCCCCAGCATTTT.

The chain employs TRBV18 and TRBJ2-7; 7 nucleotides match TRBD1. The germline CDR1 and CDR2 sequences are KGHSH and LQKENI. J lost 2 bases, V lost 3 bases, and 4 bases had no gene match. CDR3 size: 14 residues. The CDR3 DNA is TGTGCCAGCTCACCGGGACAGCCTACCTACGAGCAGTACTTC. Translated: CASSPGQPTYEQYF.

The chain employs TRBV28 and TRBJ2-7, with 11 bases matching TRBD2. Germline loops: CDR1 MDHEN, CDR2 SYDVKM. After removal of 3 bases from V and 4 bases from J, the junction contained 5 bases not matched to a gene. The CDR3 runs to 15 residues. CDR3 nucleotide sequence: TGTGCCAGCAGTTTTAGCGGGGGGGTGGTTTACGAGCAGTACTTC. Amino acids: CASSFSGGVVYEQYF.

This chain joins TRBV3-1 (or the pseudogene TRBV3-2) and TRBJ1-2; possible D gene TRBD1, 5 bases. The V and J ends lost 7 bases and 0 bases respectively, with 12 bases between them. The V gene's germline CDR1 is LGHDT and CDR2 YNNKEL (reference sequence). This CDR3 has 14 residues. The CDR3 DNA sequence: TGTGCCAGCACCCGGGGGGGTTCTAACTATGGCTACACCTTC. It codes for CASTRGGSNYGYTF.

The gene calls are TRBV12-5 and TRBJ1-2; 10 nucleotides line up with TRBD1. V was pared by 6 bases and J by 4 bases, with 5 bases of the junction left unmatched. This CDR3 region has 14 residues. From germline, CDR1 is LGHNT and CDR2 FRNRAP. The CDR3 coding sequence is TGTGCTAGTGGACCGGGACAGGGGTTCTATGGCTACACCTTC. This codes for CASGPGQGFYGYTF.

The rearrangement links TRBV7-9 to TRBJ2-3, with TRBD1 identical over 8 bases. Germline V CDR1 and CDR2: SEHNR, FQNEAQ (reference sequence). The junction had 5 bases not matched to a gene; V was cut back by 5 bases and J by 4 bases. The CDR3 runs to 14 residues. CDR3 protein: CASSRTGSPDTQYF. The CDR3 DNA is TGTGCCAGCAGCCGGACAGGGAGCCCAGATACGCAGTATTTT. The whole variable domain, filled in from reference TRBV7-9 and TRBJ2-3, reads DTGVSQNPRHKITKRGQNVTFRCDPISEHNRLYWYRQTLGQGPEFLTYFQNEAQLEKSRLLSDRFSAERPKGSFSTLEIQRTEQGDSAMYLCASSRTGSPDTQYFGPGTRLTVL.

The chain recombines TRBV4-2 with TRBJ2-4; unclear D gene. V was cut by 3 bases and J by 0 bases, with 15 bases left in between. Looked up from germline, CDR1 is LGHNA and CDR2 is YNFKEQ. This CDR3 contains 17 residues. The CDR3 spells CASSQGDRLLAKNIQYF. CDR3 coding DNA: TGTGCCAGCAGCCAGGGCGATCGCCTACTAGCCAAAAACATTCAGTACTTC.

This clone has a handful of counts. V usage is TRBV5-1 and J usage is TRBJ1-6; the match to TRBD1 covers 9 bases. Germline CDR1 reads SGHRS; CDR2 reads YFSETQ. There are 14 residues in the CDR3. V lost 4 bases to trimming and J lost 7 bases; unmatched junction nucleotides: 3. Here the CDR3 DNA reads TGCGCCAGCAGCCCGGGACAGGGAAATTCACCCCTCCACTTT. Its translation: CASSPGQGNSPLHF.

The V call is TRBV2, the J call TRBJ2-1; D is ambiguous. CDR3 length equals 13 residues. V lost 8 bases, J lost 0 bases, and 8 bases lay in between. The germline CDR1 and CDR2 sequences are SNHLY and FYNNEI. The CDR3 region has the DNA TGTGCCAGCGAACGGCTCTCCTACAATGAGCAGTTCTTC. Translating it yields CASERLSYNEQFF.

The rearrangement links TRBV4-1 to TRBJ2-2; D not resolved. The CDR3 is 15 residues long. V was pared by 0 bases and J by 4 bases, with 9 bases between. Germline V gene lookup returns CDR1 MGHRA and CDR2 YSYEKL. The chain's CDR3 is CASSQEVRTTGELFF. The CDR3 DNA sequence: TGCGCCAGCAGCCAAGAAGTGAGGACCACCGGGGAGCTGTTTTTT.

V and J are TRBV3-1 (or the pseudogene TRBV3-2) and TRBJ1-1, with D hard to call. The ends were cut back, 1 base at V and 2 bases at J, with 5 bases in the middle. The CDR3 sequence is 13 residues long. Germline assignment: CDR1 LGHDT and CDR2 YNNKEL (reference sequence). The CDR3 DNA reads TGTGCCAGCAGCCAAGCCCGCAACACTGAAGCTTTCTTT. Translating gives CASSQARNTEAFF.

The rearrangement uses TRBV12-3 or TRBV12-4 and TRBJ2-7; no clear D gene. The V end lost 1 base, the J end lost 6 bases, and 4 bases lay between the germline ends. There are 11 residues in the CDR3. The DNA of the CDR3 is TGTGCCAGCAGTTTAGGGACCGAGCAGTACTTC. As protein: CASSLGTEQYF.

In regard to this clone: The sample holds other DNA sequences that translate to the same CDR3. The rearrangement links TRBV5-1 to TRBJ2-7; 9 positions agree with TRBD2. Germline-derived CDR1 and CDR2 are SGHRS and YFSETQ. CDR3 size: 15 residues. With V trimmed by 0 bases and J by 0 bases, 1 base remained unmatched. The CDR3 sequence is CASSLGLADSYEQYF. CDR3 sequence (DNA): TGCGCCAGCAGCTTGGGACTAGCGGACTCCTACGAGCAGTACTTC.

This chain links TRBV2 with TRBJ2-2; D may match TRBD1 or TRBD2 (5 bases each). The ends were cut back, 7 bases at V and 5 bases at J, with 14 bases in the middle. CDR3 length: 14 amino acids. Germline values: CDR1 SNHLY, CDR2 FYNNEI. In nucleotides, the CDR3 is TGTGCCAGCAACGGGGCCTTGGGGACCGGGGAGCTGTTTTTT. Its translation is CASNGALGTGELFF.

The CDR3 DNA reads as TGTGCCAGTACTCAGGACAGGGGGAGTAGGAATGAGCAGTTCTTC. This encodes CASTQDRGSRNEQFF. The rearrangement links TRBV19 to TRBJ2-1; 10 positions match TRBD1. The J segment lost 7 bases and the V segment lost 7 bases, leaving 10 bases of the junction unmatched. The CDR3 contains 15 residues. Per the germline V gene, CDR1 is LNHDA and CDR2 is SQIVND (reference sequence).